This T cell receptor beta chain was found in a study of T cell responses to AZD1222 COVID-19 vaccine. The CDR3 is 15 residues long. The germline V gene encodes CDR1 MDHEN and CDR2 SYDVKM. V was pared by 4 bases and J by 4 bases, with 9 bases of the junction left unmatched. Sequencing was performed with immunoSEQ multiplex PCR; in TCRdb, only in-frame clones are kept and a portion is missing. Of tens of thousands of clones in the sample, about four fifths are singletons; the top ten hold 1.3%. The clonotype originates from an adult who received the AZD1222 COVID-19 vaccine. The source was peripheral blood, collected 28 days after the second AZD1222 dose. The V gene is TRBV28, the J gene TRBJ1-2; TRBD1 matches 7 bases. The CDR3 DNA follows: TGTGCCAGCAGTTCAATAGGGGGCACGGGCTATGGCTACACCTTC. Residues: CASSSIGGTGYGYTF.